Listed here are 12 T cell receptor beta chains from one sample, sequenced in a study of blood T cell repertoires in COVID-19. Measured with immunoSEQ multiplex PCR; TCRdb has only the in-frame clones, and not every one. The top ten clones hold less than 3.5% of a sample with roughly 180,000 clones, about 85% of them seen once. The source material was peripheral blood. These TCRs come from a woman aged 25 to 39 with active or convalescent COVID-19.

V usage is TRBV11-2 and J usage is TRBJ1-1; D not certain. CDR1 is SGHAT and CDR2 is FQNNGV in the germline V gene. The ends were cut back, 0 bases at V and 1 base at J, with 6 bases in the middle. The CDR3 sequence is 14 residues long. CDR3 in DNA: TGTGCCAGCAGCTTAGAGCGCAAGAACACTGAAGCTTTCTTT. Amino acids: CASSLERKNTEAFF. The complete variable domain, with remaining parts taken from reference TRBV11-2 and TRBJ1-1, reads EAGVAQSPRYKIIEKRQSVAFWCNPISGHATLYWYQQILGQGPKLLIQFQNNGVVDDSQLPKDRFSAERLKGVDSTLKIQPAKLEDSAVYLCASSLERKNTEAFFGQGTRLTVV.

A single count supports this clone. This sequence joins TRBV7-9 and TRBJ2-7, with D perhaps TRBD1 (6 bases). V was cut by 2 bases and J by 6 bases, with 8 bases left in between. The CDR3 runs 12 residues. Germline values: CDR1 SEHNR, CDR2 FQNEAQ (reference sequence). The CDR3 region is CASSLNRAEQYF. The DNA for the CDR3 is TGTGCCAGCAGCTTAAACAGGGCCGAGCAGTACTTC.

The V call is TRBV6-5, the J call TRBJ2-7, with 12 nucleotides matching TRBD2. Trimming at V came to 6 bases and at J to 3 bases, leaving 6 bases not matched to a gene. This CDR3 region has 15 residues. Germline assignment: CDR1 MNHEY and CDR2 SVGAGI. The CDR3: CASRDGLAGNYEQYF. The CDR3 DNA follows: TGTGCCAGCAGGGATGGACTAGCGGGAAACTACGAGCAGTACTTC.

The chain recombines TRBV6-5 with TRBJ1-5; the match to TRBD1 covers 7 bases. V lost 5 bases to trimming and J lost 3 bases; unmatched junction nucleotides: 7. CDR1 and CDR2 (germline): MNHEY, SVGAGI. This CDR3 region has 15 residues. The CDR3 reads CASSPRDSFNQPQHF. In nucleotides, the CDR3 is TGTGCCAGCAGTCCCCGGGACAGCTTCAATCAGCCCCAGCATTTT.

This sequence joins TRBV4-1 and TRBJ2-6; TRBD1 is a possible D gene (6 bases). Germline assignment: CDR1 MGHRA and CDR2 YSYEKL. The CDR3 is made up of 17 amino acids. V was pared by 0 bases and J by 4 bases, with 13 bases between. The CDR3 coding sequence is TGCGCCAGCAGCCAAGATCACAGGGTCAACGGGGCCAACGTCCTGACTTTC. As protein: CASSQDHRVNGANVLTF.

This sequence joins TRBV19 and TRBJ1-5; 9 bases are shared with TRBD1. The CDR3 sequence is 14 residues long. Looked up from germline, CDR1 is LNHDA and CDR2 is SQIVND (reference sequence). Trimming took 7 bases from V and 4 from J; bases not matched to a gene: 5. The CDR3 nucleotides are TGTGCCAGTAACCCGACAGGGGGAAATCAGCCCCAGCATTTT. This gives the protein CASNPTGGNQPQHF.

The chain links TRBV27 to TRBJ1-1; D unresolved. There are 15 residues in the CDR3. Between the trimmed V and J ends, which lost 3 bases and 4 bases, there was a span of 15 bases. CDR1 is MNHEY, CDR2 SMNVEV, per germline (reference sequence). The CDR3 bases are TGTGCCAGCAGTTTTTCCGACACTGAGGGCACTGAAGCTTTCTTT. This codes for CASSFSDTEGTEAFF.

The CDR3 sequence: CAISRNSLGQLNTGELFF. In nucleotides, the CDR3 is TGTGCCATCAGTAGAAATAGCCTCGGACAGCTGAACACCGGGGAGCTGTTTTTT. This chain uses TRBV10-3 with TRBJ2-2, with a tentative D call TRBD1 (6 bases). The CDR3 is 18 residues long. Germline V gene data show CDR1 as ENHRY and CDR2 as SYGVKD. V dropped 5 bases and J dropped 1 base, with 20 bases sitting between them.

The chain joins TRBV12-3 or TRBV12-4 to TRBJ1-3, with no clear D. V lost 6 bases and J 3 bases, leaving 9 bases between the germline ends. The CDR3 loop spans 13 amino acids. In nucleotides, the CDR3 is TGTGCCAGCAGCACAGTTATTGGAAACACCATATATTTT. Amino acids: CASSTVIGNTIYF.

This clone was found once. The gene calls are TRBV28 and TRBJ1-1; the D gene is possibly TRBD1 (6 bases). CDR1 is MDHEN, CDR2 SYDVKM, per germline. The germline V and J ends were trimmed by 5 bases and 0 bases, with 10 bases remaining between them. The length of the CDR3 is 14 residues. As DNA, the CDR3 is TGTGCCAGCAGTGATGGGACATTGAACACTGAAGCTTTCTTT. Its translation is CASSDGTLNTEAFF.

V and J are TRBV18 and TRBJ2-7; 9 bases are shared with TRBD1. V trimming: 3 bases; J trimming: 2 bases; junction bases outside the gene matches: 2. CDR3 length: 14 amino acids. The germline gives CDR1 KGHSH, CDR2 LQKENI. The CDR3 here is CASSPGQGAYEQYF. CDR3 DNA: TGTGCCAGCTCACCGGGACAGGGAGCCTACGAGCAGTACTTC.

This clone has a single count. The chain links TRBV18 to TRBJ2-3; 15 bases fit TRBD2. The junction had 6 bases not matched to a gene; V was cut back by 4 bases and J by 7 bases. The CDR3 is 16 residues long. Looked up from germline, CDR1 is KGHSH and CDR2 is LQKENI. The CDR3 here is CASSLGLAGGPHTQYF. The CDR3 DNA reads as TGTGCCAGCTCACTCGGACTAGCGGGGGGGCCTCATACGCAGTATTTT. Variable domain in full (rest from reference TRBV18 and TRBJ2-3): NAGVMQNPRHLVRRRGQEARLRCSPMKGHSHVYWYRQLPEEGLKFMVYLQKENIIDESGMPKERFSAEFPKEGPSILRIQQVVRGDSAAYFCASSLGLAGGPHTQYFGPGTRLTVL.